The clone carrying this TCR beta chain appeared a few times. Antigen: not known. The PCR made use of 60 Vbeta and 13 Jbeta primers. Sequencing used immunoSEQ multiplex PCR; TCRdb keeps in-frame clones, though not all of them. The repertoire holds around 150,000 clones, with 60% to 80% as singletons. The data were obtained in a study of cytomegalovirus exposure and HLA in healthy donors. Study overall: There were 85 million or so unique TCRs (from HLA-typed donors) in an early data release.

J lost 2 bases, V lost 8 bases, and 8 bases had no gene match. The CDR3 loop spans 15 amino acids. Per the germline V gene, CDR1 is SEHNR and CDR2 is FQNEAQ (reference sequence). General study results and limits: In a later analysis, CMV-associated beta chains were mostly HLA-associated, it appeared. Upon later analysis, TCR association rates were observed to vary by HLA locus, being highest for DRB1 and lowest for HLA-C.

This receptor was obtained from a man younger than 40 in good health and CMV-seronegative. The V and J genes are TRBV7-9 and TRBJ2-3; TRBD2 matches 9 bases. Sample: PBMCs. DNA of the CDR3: TGTGCCAGCGCCCGGGCTAGCGGGGTCACAGATACGCAGTATTTT. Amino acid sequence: CASARASGVTDTQYF.